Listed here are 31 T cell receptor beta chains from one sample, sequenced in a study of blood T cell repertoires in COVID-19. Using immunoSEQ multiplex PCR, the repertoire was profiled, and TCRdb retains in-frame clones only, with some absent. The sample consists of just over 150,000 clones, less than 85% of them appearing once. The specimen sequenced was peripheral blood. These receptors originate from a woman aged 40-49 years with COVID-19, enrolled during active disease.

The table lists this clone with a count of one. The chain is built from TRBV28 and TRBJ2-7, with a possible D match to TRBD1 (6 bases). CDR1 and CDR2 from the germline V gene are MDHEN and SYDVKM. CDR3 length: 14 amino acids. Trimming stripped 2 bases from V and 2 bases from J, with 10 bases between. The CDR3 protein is CASSLQGPPYEQYF. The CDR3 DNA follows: TGTGCCAGCAGTTTACAGGGGCCCCCCTACGAGCAGTACTTC.

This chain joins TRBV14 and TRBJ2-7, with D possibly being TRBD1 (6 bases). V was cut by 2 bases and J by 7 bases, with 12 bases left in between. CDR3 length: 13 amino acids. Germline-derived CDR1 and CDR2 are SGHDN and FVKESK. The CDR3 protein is CASSQQQGEEQYV. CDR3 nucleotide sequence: TGTGCCAGCAGCCAACAACAGGGAGAGGAGCAGTACGTC.

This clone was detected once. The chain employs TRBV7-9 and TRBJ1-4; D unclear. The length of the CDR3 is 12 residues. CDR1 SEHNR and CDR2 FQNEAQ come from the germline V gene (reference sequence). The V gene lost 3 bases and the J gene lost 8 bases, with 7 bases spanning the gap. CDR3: CASSLRSEKLFF. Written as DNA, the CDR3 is TGTGCCAGCAGCTTGAGGAGCGAAAAACTGTTTTTT.

The CDR3 loop reads CASSQPPTNQPQHF. CDR3 bases: TGTGCCAGCAGCCAACCCCCTACCAATCAGCCCCAGCATTTT. The V and J genes are TRBV3-1 (or the pseudogene TRBV3-2) and TRBJ1-5, with D uncertain. The V gene lost 2 bases and the J gene lost 3 bases, with 8 bases spanning the gap. Germline V gene sequence: CDR1 LGHDT, CDR2 YNNKEL (reference sequence). The CDR3 is made up of 14 amino acids.

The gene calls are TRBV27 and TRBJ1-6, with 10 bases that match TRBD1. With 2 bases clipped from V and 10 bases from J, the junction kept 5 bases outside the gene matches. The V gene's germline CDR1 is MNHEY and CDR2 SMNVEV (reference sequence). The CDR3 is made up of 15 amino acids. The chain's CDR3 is CASSLLGTGDSPLHF. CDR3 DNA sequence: TGTGCCAGCAGTTTACTTGGGACAGGGGACTCACCCCTCCACTTT.

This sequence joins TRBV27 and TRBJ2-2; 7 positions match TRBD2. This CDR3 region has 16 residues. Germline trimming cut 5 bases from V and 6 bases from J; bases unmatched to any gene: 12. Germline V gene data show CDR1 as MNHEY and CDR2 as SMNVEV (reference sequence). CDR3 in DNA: TGTGCCAGCAGTATAACCTCCCTGACTAGCTCCGGGGAGCTGTTTTTT. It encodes CASSITSLTSSGELFF.

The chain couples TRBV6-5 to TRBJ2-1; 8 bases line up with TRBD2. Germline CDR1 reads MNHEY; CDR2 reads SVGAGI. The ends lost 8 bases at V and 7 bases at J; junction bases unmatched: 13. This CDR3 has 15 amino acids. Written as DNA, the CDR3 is TGTGCCAGCTTCAACCGGGGGGGCAGTTTTAATGAGCAGTTCTTC. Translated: CASFNRGGSFNEQFF.

CDR3 DNA sequence: TGTGCCAGTAGTACACTAGCGGGAGGGGGCTACGAGCAGTACTTC. Translated, it gives CASSTLAGGGYEQYF. The chain couples TRBV19 to TRBJ2-7; 13 bases map to TRBD2. This CDR3 is 15 amino acids long. Germline V gene data show CDR1 as LNHDA and CDR2 as SQIVND (reference sequence). The junction had 3 bases not matched to a gene; V was cut back by 4 bases and J by 3 bases. The full variable domain, its missing parts supplied by reference TRBV19 and TRBJ2-7, is DGGITQSPKYLFRKEGQNVTLSCEQNLNHDAMYWYRQDPGQGLRLIYYSQIVNDFQKGDIAEGYSVSREKKESFPLTVTSAQKNPTAFYLCASSTLAGGGYEQYFGPGTRLTVT.

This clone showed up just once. CDR3 bases: TGTGCCAGTAGCTTAACAGGGACCAACACCGGGGAGCTGTTTTTT. This codes for CASSLTGTNTGELFF. The chain carries TRBV19 and TRBJ2-2; D might be TRBD1 (6 bases). V lost 6 bases and J lost 2, with 13 bases in between. Germline V lookup: CDR1 LNHDA, CDR2 SQIVND (reference sequence). The CDR3 length is 15 residues.

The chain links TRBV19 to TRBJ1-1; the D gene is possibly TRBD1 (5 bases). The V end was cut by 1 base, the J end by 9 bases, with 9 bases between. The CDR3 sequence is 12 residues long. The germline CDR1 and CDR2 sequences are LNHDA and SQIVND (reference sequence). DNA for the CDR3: TGTGCCAGTAGTATAGGCGGGGCGCAAGCTTTCTTT. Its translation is CASSIGGAQAFF.

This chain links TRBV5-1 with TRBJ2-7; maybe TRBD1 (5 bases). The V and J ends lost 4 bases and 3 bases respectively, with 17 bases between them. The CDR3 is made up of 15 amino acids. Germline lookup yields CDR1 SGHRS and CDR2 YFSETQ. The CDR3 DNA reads TGCGCCAGCAGCCCCGGGTCTGTAGGGGTCTACGAGCAGTACTTC. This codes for CASSPGSVGVYEQYF.

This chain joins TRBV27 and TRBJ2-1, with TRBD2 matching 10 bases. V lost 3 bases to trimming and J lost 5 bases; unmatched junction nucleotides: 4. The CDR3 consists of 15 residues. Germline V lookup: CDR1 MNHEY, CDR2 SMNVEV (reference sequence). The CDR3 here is CASSFSLAGDNEQFF. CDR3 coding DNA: TGTGCCAGCAGTTTTTCTCTAGCGGGAGACAATGAGCAGTTCTTC.

The CDR3 sequence: CASTRRGGTGSSNQPQHF. Written as DNA, the CDR3 is TGTGCCAGTACCCGCCGGGGGGGCACAGGGTCTAGCAATCAGCCCCAGCATTTT. The V gene is TRBV19, the J gene TRBJ1-5; TRBD1 is a possible D gene (6 bases). CDR1 is LNHDA, CDR2 SQIVND, per germline (reference sequence). Trimming removed 7 bases from V and 0 bases from J, with 22 bases in between. The CDR3 sequence is 18 residues long.

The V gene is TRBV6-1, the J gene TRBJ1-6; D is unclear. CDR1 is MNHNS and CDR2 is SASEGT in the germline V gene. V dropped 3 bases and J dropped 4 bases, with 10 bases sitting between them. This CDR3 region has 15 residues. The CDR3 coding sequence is TGTGCCAGCAGTGAGTGGCAGAGGTATAATTCACCCCTCCACTTT. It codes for CASSEWQRYNSPLHF.

The chain's CDR3 is CASSPRGLGGRNTEAFF. The CDR3 DNA is TGTGCCAGCAGCCCAAGGGGGCTAGGGGGTCGAAACACTGAAGCTTTCTTT. The chain employs TRBV7-8 and TRBJ1-1; TRBD1 matches 7 bases. The CDR3 length is 17 residues. Germline CDR1 reads SGHVS; CDR2 reads FQNEAQ. V trimming: 5 bases; J trimming: 2 bases; junction bases outside the gene matches: 14.

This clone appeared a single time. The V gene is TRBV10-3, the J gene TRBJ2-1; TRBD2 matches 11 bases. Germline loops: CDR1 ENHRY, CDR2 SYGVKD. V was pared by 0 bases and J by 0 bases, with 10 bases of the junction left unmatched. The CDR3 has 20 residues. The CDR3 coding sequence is TGTGCCATCAGTGAGTCTGCGGCTAGCGGGAGGATTTCCTCCTACAATGAGCAGTTCTTC. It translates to CAISESAASGRISSYNEQFF.

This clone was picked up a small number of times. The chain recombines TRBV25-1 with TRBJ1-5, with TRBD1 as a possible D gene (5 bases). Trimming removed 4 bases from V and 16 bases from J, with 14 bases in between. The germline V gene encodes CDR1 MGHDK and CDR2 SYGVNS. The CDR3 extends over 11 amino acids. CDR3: CASSAGGYFHF. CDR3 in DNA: TGTGCCAGCAGTGCGGGGGGGTATTTCCATTTT.

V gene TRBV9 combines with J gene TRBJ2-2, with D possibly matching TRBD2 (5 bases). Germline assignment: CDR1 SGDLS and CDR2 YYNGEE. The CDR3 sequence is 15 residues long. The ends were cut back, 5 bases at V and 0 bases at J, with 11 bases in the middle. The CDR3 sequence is CASSRTSANTGELFF. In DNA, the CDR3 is TGTGCCAGCAGTCGGACTTCTGCGAACACCGGGGAGCTGTTTTTT.

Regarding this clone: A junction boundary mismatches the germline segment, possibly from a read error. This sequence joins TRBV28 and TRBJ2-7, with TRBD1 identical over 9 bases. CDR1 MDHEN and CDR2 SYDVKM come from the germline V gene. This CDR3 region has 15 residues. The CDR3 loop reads CASTESTGGRSNFQF. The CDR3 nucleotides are TGTGCCAGCACAGAATCTACAGGGGGCCGATCTAACTTCCAGTTC. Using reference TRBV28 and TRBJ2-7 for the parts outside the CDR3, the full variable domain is DVKVTQSSRYLVKRTGEKVFLECVQDMDHENMFWYRQDPGLGLRLIYFSYDVKMKEKGDIPEGYSVSREKKERFSLILESASTNQTSMYLCASTESTGGRSNFQFGPGTRLTVT.

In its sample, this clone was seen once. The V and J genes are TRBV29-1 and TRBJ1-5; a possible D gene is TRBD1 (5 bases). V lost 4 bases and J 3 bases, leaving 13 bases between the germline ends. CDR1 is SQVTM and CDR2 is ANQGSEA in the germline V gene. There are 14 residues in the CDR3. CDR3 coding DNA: TGCAGCGTTGCTGACGGGGGTTTCAATCAGCCCCAGCATTTT. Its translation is CSVADGGFNQPQHF.

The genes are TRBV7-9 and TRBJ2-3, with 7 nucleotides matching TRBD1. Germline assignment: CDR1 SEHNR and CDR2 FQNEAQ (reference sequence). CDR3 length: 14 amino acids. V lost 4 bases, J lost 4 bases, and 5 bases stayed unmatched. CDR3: CASSSDRVADTQYF. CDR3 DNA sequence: TGTGCCAGCAGCTCAGACAGGGTGGCAGATACGCAGTATTTT.

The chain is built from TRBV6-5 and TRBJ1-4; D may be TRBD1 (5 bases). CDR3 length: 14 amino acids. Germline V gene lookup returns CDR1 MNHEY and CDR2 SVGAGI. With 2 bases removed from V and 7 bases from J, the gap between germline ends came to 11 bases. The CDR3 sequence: CASSYLQGVEKLFF. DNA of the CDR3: TGTGCCAGCAGTTACCTCCAGGGTGTTGAAAAACTGTTTTTT.

For the CDR3, the DNA is TGTGCCTGGAGTAACGGACAGCTCTCTGGAAACACCATATATTTT. Protein product: CAWSNGQLSGNTIYF. V and J are TRBV30 and TRBJ1-3, with a possible D match to TRBD1 (6 bases). The CDR3 extends over 15 amino acids. V shed 2 bases and J shed 0 bases, with 11 bases lying between them. Germline loops: CDR1 GTSNPN, CDR2 SVGIG (reference sequence).

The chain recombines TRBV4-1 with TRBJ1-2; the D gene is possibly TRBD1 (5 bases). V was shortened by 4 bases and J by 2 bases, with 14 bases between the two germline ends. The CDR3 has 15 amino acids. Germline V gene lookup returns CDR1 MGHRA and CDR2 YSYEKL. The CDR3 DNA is TGCGCCAGCAGCCCCGCCCCAGGGAACAACTATGGCTACACCTTC. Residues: CASSPAPGNNYGYTF.

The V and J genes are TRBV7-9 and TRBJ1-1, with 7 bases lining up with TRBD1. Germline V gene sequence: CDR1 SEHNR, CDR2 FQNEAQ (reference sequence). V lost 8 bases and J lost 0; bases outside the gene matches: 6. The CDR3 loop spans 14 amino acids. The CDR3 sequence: CASGAGTVNTEAFF. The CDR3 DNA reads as TGTGCCAGCGGCGCCGGGACAGTGAACACTGAAGCTTTCTTT.

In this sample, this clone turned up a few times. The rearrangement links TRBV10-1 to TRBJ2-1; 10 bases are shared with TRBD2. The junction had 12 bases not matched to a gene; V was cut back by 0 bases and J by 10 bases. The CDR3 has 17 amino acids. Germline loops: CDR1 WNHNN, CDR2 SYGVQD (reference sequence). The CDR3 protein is CASSESGASGSPREQFF. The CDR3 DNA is TGCGCCAGCAGTGAGTCGGGAGCTAGCGGGAGCCCAAGGGAGCAGTTCTTC.

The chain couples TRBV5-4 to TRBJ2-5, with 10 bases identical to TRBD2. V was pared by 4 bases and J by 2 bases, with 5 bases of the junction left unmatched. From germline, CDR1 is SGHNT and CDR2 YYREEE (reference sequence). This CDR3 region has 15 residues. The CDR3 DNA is TGTGCCAGCAGCAGGCTAGCGGGGGAACAAGAGACCCAGTACTTC. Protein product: CASSRLAGEQETQYF.

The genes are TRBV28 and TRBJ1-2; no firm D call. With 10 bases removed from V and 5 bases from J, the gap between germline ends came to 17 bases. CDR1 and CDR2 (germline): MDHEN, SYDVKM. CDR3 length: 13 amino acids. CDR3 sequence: CATLEHSTYGYTF. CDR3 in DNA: TGTGCCACCCTTGAGCATTCTACTTATGGCTACACCTTC.

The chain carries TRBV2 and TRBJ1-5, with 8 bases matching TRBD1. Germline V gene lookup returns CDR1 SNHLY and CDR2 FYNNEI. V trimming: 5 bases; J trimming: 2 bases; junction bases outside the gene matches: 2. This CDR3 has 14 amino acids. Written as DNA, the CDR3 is TGTGCCAGCAGTCGACAGGGGCGCAATCAGCCCCAGCATTTT. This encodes CASSRQGRNQPQHF.

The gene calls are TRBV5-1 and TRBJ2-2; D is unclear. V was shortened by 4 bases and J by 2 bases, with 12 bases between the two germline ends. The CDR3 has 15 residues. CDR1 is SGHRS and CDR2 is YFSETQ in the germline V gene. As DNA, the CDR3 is TGCGCCAGCAGCCAAGACGGGTTTAACACCGGGGAGCTGTTTTTT. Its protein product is CASSQDGFNTGELFF.

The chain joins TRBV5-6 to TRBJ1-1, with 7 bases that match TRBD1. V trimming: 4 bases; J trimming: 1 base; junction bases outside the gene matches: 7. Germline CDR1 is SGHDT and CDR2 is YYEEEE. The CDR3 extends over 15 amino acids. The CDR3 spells CASSTAWTGNTEAFF. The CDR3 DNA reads TGTGCCAGCAGCACTGCTTGGACAGGGAACACTGAAGCTTTCTTT.